This entry is about one T cell receptor (beta chain). The sample originates from a study of blood T cell repertoires in COVID-19. The overall study: PBMCs, B-cell-depleted T cells, or T cells provided the cDNA or gDNA that made up the material.

Original handling: By means of reference gene primer amplification, nucleated cell counts were estimated. Measured with immunoSEQ multiplex PCR; TCRdb has only the in-frame clones, and not every one. That table gives V, J and clone size, and the DNA gave D and trimming. Of 150,000 to 200,000 clones listed, about 77% were seen once; the top ten hold approximately 3%. Input material: peripheral blood. The receptor was isolated from an elderly woman with active or convalescent COVID-19.

In nucleotides, the CDR3 is TGCGCCAGCAGCCATGGAATTCAGGGAATCTACGAGCAGTACTTC. This translates into CASSHGIQGIYEQYF. V usage is TRBV4-1 and J usage is TRBJ2-7; the D gene is possibly TRBD1 (5 bases). V shed 3 bases and J shed 3 bases, with 15 bases lying between them. This CDR3 region has 15 residues. Germline CDR1 reads MGHRA; CDR2 reads YSYEKL.